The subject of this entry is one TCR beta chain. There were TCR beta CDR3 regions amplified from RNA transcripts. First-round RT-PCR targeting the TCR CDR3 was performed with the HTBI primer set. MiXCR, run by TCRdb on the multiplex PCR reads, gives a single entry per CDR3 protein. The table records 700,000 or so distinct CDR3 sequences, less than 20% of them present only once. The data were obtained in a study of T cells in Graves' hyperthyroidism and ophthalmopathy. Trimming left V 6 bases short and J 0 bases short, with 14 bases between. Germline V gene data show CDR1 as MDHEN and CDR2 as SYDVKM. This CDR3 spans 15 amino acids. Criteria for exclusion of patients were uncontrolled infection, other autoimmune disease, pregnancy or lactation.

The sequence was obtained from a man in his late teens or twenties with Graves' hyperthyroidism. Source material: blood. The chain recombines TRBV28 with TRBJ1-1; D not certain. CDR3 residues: CASRPPERMNTEAFF. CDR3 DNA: TGTGCCAGCAGGCCCCCAGAGCGCATGAACACTGAAGCTTTCTTT.